Included here is one T cell receptor (beta chain) sequence, with context. This sample was included in a study of beta chain features in type 1 diabetes. Looking at the study overall: Over all samples combined, around 110 million sorted cells were examined.

The isolated RNA, all of it, was reverse transcribed, so expressed TCRB transcripts were what got sequenced. Produced via immunoSEQ multiplex PCR; TCRdb's table is partial and in-frame only. In the table there are hundreds of thousands of clones, around 15% of which are singletons. The receptor was derived from a man aged 18-30 years in good health. Sequenced: naive CD4+ T cells from blood.

This CDR3 is CATSSDPRGFHGANVLTF. CDR3 nucleotide sequence: TGTGCCACCAGCAGTGACCCCAGGGGGTTTCATGGGGCCAACGTCCTGACTTTC. The chain links TRBV15 to TRBJ2-6; 7 bases are shared with TRBD1. The CDR3 sequence is 18 residues long. Germline V CDR1 and CDR2: LNHNV, YYDKDF (reference sequence). The J segment lost 3 bases and the V segment lost 3 bases, leaving 11 bases of the junction unmatched.